These 14 T cell receptor beta chains were all obtained from the same sample, sequenced in a study of T cells in Graves' hyperthyroidism and ophthalmopathy. Amplification targeted TCR beta CDR3 regions from RNA transcripts. The primer set for the first-round RT-PCR of the TCR CDR3 was HTBI. A single record per CDR3 protein comes from TCRdb applying MiXCR to the multiplex PCR reads. The repertoire has some 200,000 distinct CDR3 sequences, 15% to 20% of them found once; the top ten carry 50%. The source material was blood. All receptors come from a man aged 50 or older with Graves' hyperthyroidism.

This chain connects TRBV30 to TRBJ1-1, with D possibly TRBD1 on 5 matching bases. Trimming took off 5 bases at V and 4 bases at J, with 20 bases between the two ends. The CDR3 extends over 15 amino acids. Germline V gene lookup returns CDR1 GTSNPN and CDR2 SVGIG (reference sequence). DNA for the CDR3: TGTGCCTGGGCGACGGGGCGGCCCTTGGGCACTGAAGCTTTCTTT. As protein: CAWATGRPLGTEAFF.

The chain uses TRBV20-1 and TRBJ2-5, with D unresolved. V lost 7 bases to trimming and J lost 1 base, with 10 bases between them. The CDR3 covers 12 residues. The germline V gene encodes CDR1 DFQATT and CDR2 SNEGSKA (reference sequence). The CDR3 loop is CSVQLVQETQYF. The CDR3, as DNA: TGCAGTGTACAGCTAGTCCAAGAGACCCAGTACTTC.

This clonotype was seen repeatedly, ten times or more. The chain links TRBV2 to TRBJ1-4; no reliable D call. Trimming took 2 bases from V and 4 from J, leaving 11 bases between them. The CDR3 is 15 residues long. Germline lookup yields CDR1 SNHLY and CDR2 FYNNEI. CDR3 sequence (DNA): TGTGCCAGCAGTGAATTCGGGCAGATTAATGAAAAACTGTTTTTT. Encoded protein: CASSEFGQINEKLFF. The whole variable domain, filled in from reference TRBV2 and TRBJ1-4, reads EPEVTQTPSHQVTQMGQEVILRCVPISNHLYFYWYRQILGQKVEFLVSFYNNEISEKSEIFDDQFSVERPDGSNFTLKIRSTKLEDSAMYFCASSEFGQINEKLFFGSGTQLSVL.

In its sample, this clonotype was seen many times. This rearrangement joins TRBV20-1 to TRBJ2-1; 10 bases are a match to TRBD2. V lost 0 bases, J lost 8 bases, and 4 bases stayed unmatched. The CDR3 has 14 amino acids. Germline V lookup: CDR1 DFQATT, CDR2 SNEGSKA (reference sequence). CDR3 coding DNA: TGCAGTGCTAGAGACCTAGCGGGAGAATATGAGCAGTTCTTC. It encodes CSARDLAGEYEQFF.

The table lists this clonotype with many counts. The chain joins TRBV4-1 to TRBJ2-1; unclear D gene. CDR3 length: 14 residues. Germline assignment: CDR1 MGHRA and CDR2 YSYEKL. V shed 0 bases and J shed 10 bases, with 13 bases lying between them. The DNA of the CDR3 is TGCGCCAGCAGCCAAGAAGCCGTGGTTTTGGAGCAGTTCTTC. It translates to CASSQEAVVLEQFF.

The chain joins TRBV5-6 to TRBJ2-7; 9 bases map to TRBD2. The J segment lost 2 bases and the V segment lost 0 bases, leaving 3 bases of the junction unmatched. CDR1 is SGHDT and CDR2 is YYEEEE in the germline V gene. This CDR3 region has 15 residues. The CDR3: CASSLAGGRAYEQYF. In DNA, the CDR3 is TGTGCCAGCAGCTTGGCCGGCGGGAGGGCCTACGAGCAGTACTTC.

This clonotype was detected many times. The chain carries TRBV6-1 and TRBJ1-4, with TRBD1 as a possible D gene (6 bases). CDR3 length: 15 amino acids. Trimming removed 2 bases at V and 8 bases at J, with 15 bases between. CDR1 and CDR2 (germline): MNHNS, SASEGT. The CDR3 protein is CASSESSGGGEKLFF. The DNA for the CDR3 is TGTGCCAGCAGTGAATCAAGCGGGGGCGGCGAAAAACTGTTTTTT.

This clonotype was observed a handful of times. V usage is TRBV6-4 and J usage is TRBJ1-1; D is undetermined. V lost 6 bases and J 0 bases, leaving 8 bases between the germline ends. Germline V gives CDR1 MRHNA, CDR2 SNTAGT. The CDR3 has 13 amino acids. CDR3 region: CASSAHMNTEAFF. The CDR3, as DNA: TGTGCCAGCAGCGCGCATATGAACACTGAAGCTTTCTTT.

The chain joins TRBV6-1 to TRBJ2-2; a possible D gene is TRBD2 (7 bases). This CDR3 spans 16 amino acids. Germline V gene lookup returns CDR1 MNHNS and CDR2 SASEGT. V shed 6 bases and J shed 0 bases, with 14 bases lying between them. CDR3 nucleotides: TGTGCCAGCAGAAAGGGGGGGAGTGCGAACACCGGGGAGCTGTTTTTT. It encodes CASRKGGSANTGELFF.

The J gene is TRBJ2-3, the V gene TRBV7-6, with D possibly TRBD2 on 5 matching bases. V was pared by 6 bases and J by 3 bases, with 19 bases between. This CDR3 spans 16 amino acids. From germline, CDR1 is SGHVS and CDR2 FNYEAQ. CDR3 amino acids: CASSYRGAEFTDTQYF. As DNA, the CDR3 is TGTGCCAGCAGTTACCGGGGTGCGGAATTTACAGATACGCAGTATTTT. The entire variable domain, with the rest obtained from reference TRBV7-6 and TRBJ2-3, is as follows: GAGVSQSPRYKVTKRGQDVALRCDPISGHVSLYWYRQALGQGPEFLTYFNYEAQQDKSGLPNDRFSAERPEGSISTLTIQRTEQRDSAMYRCASSYRGAEFTDTQYFGPGTRLTVL.

This clonotype has only a few counts. The J gene is TRBJ1-1, the V gene TRBV6-1; D unclear. This CDR3 spans 13 amino acids. Germline-derived CDR1 and CDR2 are MNHNS and SASEGT. V lost 3 bases and J 6 bases, leaving 11 bases between the germline ends. The DNA for the CDR3 is TGTGCCAGCAGTGACCGTCGGGAGGCTGAAGCTTTCTTT. Protein sequence: CASSDRREAEAFF.

This clonotype was counted a few times. This sequence joins TRBV27 and TRBJ2-1; D tentatively reads TRBD1 or TRBD2 (5 bases each). This CDR3 has 15 amino acids. Looked up from germline, CDR1 is MNHEY and CDR2 is SMNVEV (reference sequence). V lost 6 bases and J lost 5, with 17 bases in between. For the CDR3, the DNA is TGTGCCAGCAGCCGGAACTCGGGACGGAACAATGAGCAGTTCTTC. This gives the protein CASSRNSGRNNEQFF.

This clonotype was seen repeatedly, ten times or more. V gene TRBV28 combines with J gene TRBJ1-2, with TRBD1 matching 7 bases. The germline CDR1 and CDR2 sequences are MDHEN and SYDVKM. The CDR3 is 14 amino acids. The V gene end was trimmed by 8 bases and the J gene end by 5 bases; junction bases not matched to a gene: 11. CDR3 sequence (DNA): TGTGCCAGCGTACTAACAGGGGCCCTGTATGGCTACACCTTC. Amino acids: CASVLTGALYGYTF.

This clonotype was detected many times. The V call is TRBV28, the J call TRBJ2-1; 10 bases fit TRBD2. The trim removed 4 bases at V and 6 bases at J, leaving 6 bases unmatched. Germline CDR1 MDHEN, CDR2 SYDVKM. CDR3 length equals 15 residues. The CDR3 region has the DNA TGTGCCAGCAGTTCAGGGACTAGCGCACTCAATGAGCAGTTCTTC. This gives the protein CASSSGTSALNEQFF.